The 15 T cell receptor beta chains listed next were all sequenced from one sample in a study of cytomegalovirus exposure and HLA in healthy donors. The PCR employed 60 Vbeta primers together with 13 Jbeta primers. Clones were sequenced by immunoSEQ multiplex PCR, and TCRdb holds only the in-frame ones, with some missing. This sample has 140,000 or so clones; roughly 76% occur once, and the top ten carry roughly 2.9%. Sequencing used PBMCs. Receptor source: a young woman in good health and CMV-seronegative.

The chain uses TRBV2 and TRBJ2-3; TRBD2 aligns across 11 bases. CDR1 and CDR2 (germline): SNHLY, FYNNEI. This CDR3 is built from 15 residues. V dropped 2 bases and J dropped 7; count of bases not matched to a gene: 5. The CDR3 sequence: CASSELAGGQNTQYF. For the CDR3, the DNA is TGTGCCAGCAGTGAACTAGCGGGGGGCCAAAATACGCAGTATTTT.

This chain joins TRBV4-3 and TRBJ1-4; D is ambiguous. Trimming shortened V by 1 base and J by 5 bases, and 8 bases separated the two germline ends. The CDR3 length is 14 residues. The germline V gene encodes CDR1 LGHNA and CDR2 YSLEER. CDR3 amino acids: CASSQGHTNEKLFF. The CDR3 DNA reads TGCGCCAGCAGCCAAGGGCACACCAATGAAAAACTGTTTTTT.

The chain has TRBV19 and TRBJ2-3; D unclear. Trimming stripped 7 bases from V and 0 bases from J, with 14 bases between. CDR3 length equals 15 residues. Per the germline V gene, CDR1 is LNHDA and CDR2 is SQIVND (reference sequence). The CDR3: CASTLESASTDTQYF. CDR3 coding DNA: TGTGCCAGTACCCTTGAAAGCGCTAGCACAGATACGCAGTATTTT.

The gene calls are TRBV5-1 and TRBJ2-1; 13 nucleotides match TRBD2. The J segment lost 9 bases and the V segment lost 3 bases, leaving 9 bases of the junction unmatched. CDR1 is SGHRS and CDR2 is YFSETQ in the germline V gene. This CDR3 region has 16 residues. CDR3 bases: TGCGCCAGCAGCTCCGAACTAGCGGGGGGGTTGGGTGAGCAGTTCTTC. This codes for CASSSELAGGLGEQFF.

The J gene is TRBJ1-1, the V gene TRBV9; TRBD1 might be the D (5 bases). Germline V gives CDR1 SGDLS, CDR2 YYNGEE. The CDR3 has 13 residues. Trimming left V 0 bases short and J 6 bases short, with 9 bases between. The CDR3 nucleotides are TGTGCCAGCAGCGTAGTGGCAGGGCCTGAAGCTTTCTTT. Its translation is CASSVVAGPEAFF.

The V gene is TRBV19, the J gene TRBJ1-1; TRBD1 matches at 9 bases. Trimming cost V 4 bases and J 11 bases; bases outside gene matches: 5. Per the germline V gene, CDR1 is LNHDA and CDR2 is SQIVND (reference sequence). The length of the CDR3 is 12 residues. The CDR3 DNA follows: TGTGCCAGTAGTACACAGGGGGCGCTGGCTTTCTTT. This sequence encodes CASSTQGALAFF. Using reference TRBV19 and TRBJ1-1 for the parts outside the CDR3, the full variable domain is DGGITQSPKYLFRKEGQNVTLSCEQNLNHDAMYWYRQDPGQGLRLIYYSQIVNDFQKGDIAEGYSVSREKKESFPLTVTSAQKNPTAFYLCASSTQGALAFFGQGTRLTVV.

The J gene is TRBJ2-1, the V gene TRBV10-3, with D maybe TRBD2 (5 bases). V lost 5 bases and J lost 2, with 16 bases in between. Germline V gives CDR1 ENHRY, CDR2 SYGVKD. The CDR3 is made up of 16 amino acids. This CDR3 is CAISRTGLPTYNEQFF. The DNA of the CDR3 is TGTGCCATCAGTCGGACTGGCCTGCCTACCTACAATGAGCAGTTCTTC.

The V and J genes are TRBV28 and TRBJ1-5, with 8 bases identical to TRBD1. V dropped 6 bases and J dropped 3; count of bases not matched to a gene: 4. CDR3 size: 14 residues. CDR1 is MDHEN, CDR2 SYDVKM, per germline. Written as DNA, the CDR3 is TGTGCCAGCAGAAAGGACAGGGACAATCAGCCCCAGCATTTT. The encoded protein is CASRKDRDNQPQHF.

V usage is TRBV28 and J usage is TRBJ2-5, with 8 bases that match TRBD2. CDR1 MDHEN and CDR2 SYDVKM come from the germline V gene. The V segment lost 1 base and the J segment 4 bases; nucleotides outside the gene matches: 8. The CDR3 sequence is 16 residues long. Here the CDR3 reads CASSLLAGIEAETQYF. The CDR3 nucleotides are TGTGCCAGCAGTTTATTAGCGGGAATTGAAGCAGAGACCCAGTACTTC.

This clone was detected only a few times. DNA of the CDR3: TGTGCCTGGAGTCAGACAGTGTCGAACACTGAAGCTTTCTTT. Its protein product is CAWSQTVSNTEAFF. The chain uses TRBV30 and TRBJ1-1, with D perhaps TRBD1 (5 bases). The CDR3 extends over 14 amino acids. Trimming shortened V by 2 bases and J by 1 base, and 11 bases separated the two germline ends. Germline CDR1 and CDR2: GTSNPN and SVGIG (reference sequence).

The genes are TRBV19 and TRBJ1-5, with a possible D match to TRBD1 (6 bases). This CDR3 contains 14 residues. The germline gives CDR1 LNHDA, CDR2 SQIVND (reference sequence). The V end was cut by 6 bases, the J end by 7 bases, with 16 bases between. The CDR3 is CASRHRVANQPQHF. The CDR3 nucleotides read TGTGCCAGTAGACACAGGGTTGCCAACCAGCCCCAGCATTTT.

The chain has TRBV6-6 and TRBJ1-2; TRBD1 agrees at 9 bases. Germline CDR1 MNHNY, CDR2 SVGAGI (reference sequence). This CDR3 comprises 15 residues. V was clipped by 0 bases and J by 7 bases; unmatched bases: 6. In DNA form, the CDR3 reads TGTGCCAGCAGTTACTCGAGGGACAGGGTGGGTGGCTACACCTTC. Amino acids: CASSYSRDRVGGYTF.

V usage is TRBV6-1 and J usage is TRBJ2-3, with TRBD2 matching 9 bases. After removal of 4 bases from V and 5 bases from J, the junction contained 10 bases not matched to a gene. Germline CDR1 MNHNS, CDR2 SASEGT. This CDR3 spans 16 amino acids. CDR3 region: CASSANPAGGLDTQYF. The CDR3 DNA reads TGTGCCAGCAGTGCCAATCCAGCGGGAGGTCTAGATACGCAGTATTTT.

The chain links TRBV5-6 to TRBJ1-5, with 7 positions matching TRBD1. The CDR3 spans 17 residues. V dropped 6 bases and J dropped 3; count of bases not matched to a gene: 15. CDR1 SGHDT and CDR2 YYEEEE come from the germline V gene. This chain's CDR3 is CASTIWGQGGSNQPQHF. CDR3 nucleotides: TGTGCCAGCACCATCTGGGGGCAGGGGGGTTCCAATCAGCCCCAGCATTTT.

The genes are TRBV10-3 and TRBJ1-2; D ambiguous. This CDR3 contains 13 residues. From germline, CDR1 is ENHRY and CDR2 SYGVKD. V gave up 6 bases and J gave up 2 bases, with 10 bases separating them. The CDR3 sequence: CAISPTTNYGYTF. CDR3 nucleotides: TGTGCCATCAGCCCGACAACAAACTATGGCTACACCTTC.